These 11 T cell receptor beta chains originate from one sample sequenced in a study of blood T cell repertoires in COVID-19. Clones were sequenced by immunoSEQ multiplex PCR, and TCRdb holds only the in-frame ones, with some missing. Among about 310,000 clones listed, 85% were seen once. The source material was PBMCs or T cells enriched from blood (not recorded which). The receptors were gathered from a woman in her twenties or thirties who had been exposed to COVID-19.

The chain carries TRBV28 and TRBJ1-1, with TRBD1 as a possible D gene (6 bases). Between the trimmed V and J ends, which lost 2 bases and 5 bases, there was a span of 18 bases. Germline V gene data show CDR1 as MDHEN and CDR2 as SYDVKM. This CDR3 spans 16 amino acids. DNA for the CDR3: TGTGCCAGCAGTTTACCGTGGGGTAAGGGGGGGACTGAAGCTTTCTTT. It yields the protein CASSLPWGKGGTEAFF.

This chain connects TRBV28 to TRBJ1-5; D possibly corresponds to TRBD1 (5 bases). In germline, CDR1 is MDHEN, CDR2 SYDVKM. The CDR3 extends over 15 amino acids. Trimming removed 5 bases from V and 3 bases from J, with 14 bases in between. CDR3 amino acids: CASSPQGSFNQPQHF. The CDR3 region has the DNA TGTGCCAGCAGTCCCCAGGGCAGCTTCAATCAGCCCCAGCATTTT.

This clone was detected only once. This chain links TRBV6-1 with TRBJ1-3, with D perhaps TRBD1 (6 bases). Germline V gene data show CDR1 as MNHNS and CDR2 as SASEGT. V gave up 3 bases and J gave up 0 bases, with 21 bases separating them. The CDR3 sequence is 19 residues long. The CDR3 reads CASSDHLRNRVSSGNTIYF. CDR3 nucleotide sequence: TGTGCCAGCAGTGACCACCTACGAAACAGGGTGAGCTCTGGAAACACCATATATTTT.

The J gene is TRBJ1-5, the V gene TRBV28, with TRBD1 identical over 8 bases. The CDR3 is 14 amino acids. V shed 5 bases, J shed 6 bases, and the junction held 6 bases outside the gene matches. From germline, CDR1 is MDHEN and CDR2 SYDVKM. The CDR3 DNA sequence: TGTGCCAGCAGTACCCAGGGGGCGCGTCAGCCCCAGCATTTT. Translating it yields CASSTQGARQPQHF.

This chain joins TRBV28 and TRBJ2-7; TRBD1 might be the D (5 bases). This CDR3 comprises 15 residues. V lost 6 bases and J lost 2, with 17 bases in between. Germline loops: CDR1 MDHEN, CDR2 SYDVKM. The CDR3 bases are TGTGCCAGCAGACCTGGACAAACTTCAACCTACGAGCAGTACTTC. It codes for CASRPGQTSTYEQYF.

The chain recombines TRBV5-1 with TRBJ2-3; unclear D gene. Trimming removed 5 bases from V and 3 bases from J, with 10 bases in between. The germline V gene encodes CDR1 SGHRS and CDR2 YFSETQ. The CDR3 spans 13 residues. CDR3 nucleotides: TGCGCCAGCAGGAACTCTAGTACAGATACGCAGTATTTT. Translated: CASRNSSTDTQYF.

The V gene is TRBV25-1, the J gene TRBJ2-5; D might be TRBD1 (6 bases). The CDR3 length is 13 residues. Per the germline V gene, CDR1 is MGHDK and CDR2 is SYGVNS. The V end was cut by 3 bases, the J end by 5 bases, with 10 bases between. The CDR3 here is CASSDLDRETQYF. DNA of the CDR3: TGTGCCAGCAGTGACCTAGACAGGGAGACCCAGTACTTC.

The CDR3 loop is CASSTTTGTGGDYNEQFF. Here the CDR3 DNA reads TGTGCCAGCAGCACCACTACCGGGACAGGGGGCGACTACAATGAGCAGTTCTTC. The V call is TRBV21-1, the J call TRBJ2-1; no DNA check was done on the table's D call, TRBD1. TRBV21-1 is marked as a pseudogene. CDR3 length: 18 amino acids.

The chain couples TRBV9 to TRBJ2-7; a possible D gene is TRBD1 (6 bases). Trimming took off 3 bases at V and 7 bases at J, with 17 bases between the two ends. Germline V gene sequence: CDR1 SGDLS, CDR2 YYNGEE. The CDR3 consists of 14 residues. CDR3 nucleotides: TGTGCCAGCAGCGGGAGAGACAGGTCCCCTGAGCAGTACTTC. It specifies CASSGRDRSPEQYF.

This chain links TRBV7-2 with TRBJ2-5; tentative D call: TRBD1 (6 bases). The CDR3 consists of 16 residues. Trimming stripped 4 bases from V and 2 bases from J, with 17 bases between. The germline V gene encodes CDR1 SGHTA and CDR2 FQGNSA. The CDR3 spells CASSSHRVGTQETQYF. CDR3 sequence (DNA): TGTGCCAGCAGCTCCCACAGGGTGGGGACACAAGAGACCCAGTACTTC.

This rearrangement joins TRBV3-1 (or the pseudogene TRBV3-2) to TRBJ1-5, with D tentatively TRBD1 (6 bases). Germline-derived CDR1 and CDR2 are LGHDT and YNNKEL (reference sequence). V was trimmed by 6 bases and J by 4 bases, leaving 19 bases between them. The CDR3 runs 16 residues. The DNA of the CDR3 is TGTGCCAGCAGTCAGGGCCCGGGGGGGGCAAATCAGCCCCAGCATTTT. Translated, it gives CASSQGPGGANQPQHF.